This entry describes one TCR beta chain. Its specificity is unknown. These data belong to a study of tumor-infiltrating lymphocytes in localized non-small cell lung cancer. The wider study: Several tumor histologies, both smoking statuses, and some post-neoadjuvant chemotherapy samples were included. General study findings and limits: No link was found between tumor T-cell fraction and recurrence-free survival.

V shed 4 bases, J shed 6 bases, and the junction held 9 bases outside the gene matches. Germline lookup yields CDR1 MRHNA and CDR2 SNTAGT. CDR3 length: 16 residues. Using immunoSEQ multiplex PCR, the repertoire was profiled, and TCRdb retains in-frame clones only, with some absent. The table records around 15,000 clones, more than 60% of them present only once. V usage is TRBV6-4 and J usage is TRBJ2-3; 11 bases are shared with TRBD2. This sequence originates from a human donor with non-small cell lung cancer. The sequencing sample was made of lung tumor tissue. The CDR3 coding sequence is TGTGCCAGCAGTGGGGGACTAGCGGTTACTTGGGATACGCAGTATTTT. Its protein product is CASSGGLAVTWDTQYF.